This T cell receptor beta chain was sequenced for a study of cytomegalovirus exposure and HLA in healthy donors. Overall study findings and caveats: Presence/absence analyses rested on an assumption that sequencing depth was roughly uniform across donors.

Note on this clone: Its antigen remains unidentified.

Germline assignment: CDR1 SGDLS and CDR2 YYNGEE. This CDR3 region has 16 residues. The J segment lost 4 bases and the V segment lost 4 bases, leaving 9 bases of the junction unmatched. Each donor's status was that of a healthy bone marrow donor. Both 60 Vbeta primers and 13 Jbeta primers went into the PCR. Sequenced by immunoSEQ multiplex PCR; TCRdb stores in-frame clones only, minus some. The data show 75,000 to 85,000 clones, roughly 75% seen once. The rearrangement links TRBV9 to TRBJ2-5; TRBD1 agrees at 11 bases. The receptor comes from a male donor in good health and CMV-seronegative. The sequencing sample was made of PBMCs. The CDR3 DNA reads TGTGCCAGCAGCCCAAGAGGGACAGGGGGTCGAGAGACCCAGTACTTC. Translating it yields CASSPRGTGGRETQYF.